The 22 T cell receptor beta chains presented below share a single source sample, sequenced in a study of Ad26.COV2.S vaccination and SARS-CoV-2 variants. Measured with immunoSEQ multiplex PCR; TCRdb has only the in-frame clones, and not every one. The profile shows 440,000 or so clones, 70% to 90% of them singletons. Treatment specified: some 20 received Ad26.COV2.S at low or high dose, single or two shots; roughly five received placebo; per-sample allocation not given. Specimens were obtained on day 63 following the first vaccine or placebo injection. Sequenced here: peripheral blood, sampled in a trial of Ad26.COV2.S vaccine versus placebo. These receptors all stem from a person between 18 and 59 years old who received the Ad26.COV2.S COVID-19 vaccine or a placebo.

This clone was counted once. The V and J genes are TRBV29-1 and TRBJ1-1, with TRBD1 as a possible D gene (5 bases). Between the trimmed V and J ends, which lost 8 bases and 1 base, there was a span of 14 bases. The germline gives CDR1 SQVTM, CDR2 ANQGSEA. This CDR3 comprises 13 residues. The chain's CDR3 is CSLGEGKNTEAFF. CDR3 nucleotide sequence: TGCAGCCTCGGGGAGGGGAAGAACACTGAAGCTTTCTTT.

The rearrangement links TRBV24-1 to TRBJ2-3; D is unresolved. V was trimmed by 1 base and J by 9 bases, leaving 10 bases between them. Germline V gene lookup returns CDR1 KGHDR and CDR2 SFDVKD. The CDR3 runs to 13 residues. CDR3 bases: TGTGCCACCAGTGATTTTGACAAGTCGACGCAGTATTTT. Translation gives CATSDFDKSTQYF.

J is TRBJ1-4 and V is TRBV30; 9 nucleotides match TRBD1. Germline CDR1 reads GTSNPN; CDR2 reads SVGIG (reference sequence). V shed 3 bases, J shed 7 bases, and the junction held 6 bases outside the gene matches. The CDR3 length is 14 residues. The CDR3 region has the DNA TGTGCCTGGAGGATACAGGGGGCTAGTGAAAAACTGTTTTTT. Translating it yields CAWRIQGASEKLFF. Combining the CDR3 with reference TRBV30 and TRBJ1-4 gives the whole variable domain SQTIHQWPATLVQPVGSPLSLECTVEGTSNPNLYWYRQAAGRGLQLLFYSVGIGQISSEVPQNLSASRPQDRQFILSSKKLLLSDSGFYLCAWRIQGASEKLFFGSGTQLSVL.

The chain's CDR3 is CASSQDMGSPLHF. The CDR3, as DNA: TGCGCCAGCAGCCAAGACATGGGTTCACCCCTCCACTTT. This rearrangement joins TRBV4-1 to TRBJ1-6; D is ambiguous. V was pared by 0 bases and J by 9 bases, with 6 bases between. Germline CDR1 is MGHRA and CDR2 is YSYEKL. CDR3 size: 13 residues.

V usage is TRBV7-2 and J usage is TRBJ1-2; 8 bases agree with TRBD1. Germline CDR1 reads SGHTA; CDR2 reads FQGNSA. The CDR3 is made up of 14 amino acids. V gave up 0 bases and J gave up 8 bases; unmatched junction bases: 5. DNA for the CDR3: TGTGCCAGCAGCTTAGCGGGCAGGGGGCTCGGCTACACCTTC. It translates to CASSLAGRGLGYTF.

CDR3 sequence: CASIGAGGLYNEQFF. CDR3 bases: TGTGCCAGCATAGGGGCGGGAGGGCTCTACAATGAGCAGTTCTTC. This chain joins TRBV2 and TRBJ2-1; 9 nucleotides line up with TRBD2. V lost 7 bases to trimming and J lost 3 bases; unmatched junction nucleotides: 7. The CDR3 is made up of 15 amino acids. Germline CDR1 reads SNHLY; CDR2 reads FYNNEI.

The chain has TRBV30 and TRBJ2-5; D may be TRBD2 (6 bases). Trimming cost V 5 bases and J 5 bases, with 15 bases left between them. The CDR3 contains 13 residues. The V gene's germline CDR1 is GTSNPN and CDR2 SVGIG (reference sequence). The CDR3 region has the DNA TGTGCCTGGTCGGGAGTGGTCTCGGAGACCCAGTACTTC. This gives the protein CAWSGVVSETQYF.

The rearrangement links TRBV11-2 to TRBJ1-1; D is ambiguous. The CDR3 consists of 13 residues. Germline V CDR1 and CDR2: SGHAT, FQNNGV. The V and J ends lost 5 bases and 3 bases respectively, with 10 bases between them. The CDR3 protein is CASSPSGYTEAFF. DNA for the CDR3: TGTGCCAGCAGCCCCTCGGGGTACACTGAAGCTTTCTTT.

The chain has TRBV14 and TRBJ2-1; 8 nucleotides agree with TRBD2. Per the germline V gene, CDR1 is SGHDN and CDR2 is FVKESK. The CDR3 totals 13 residues. The junction had 2 bases not matched to a gene; V was cut back by 2 bases and J by 8 bases. CDR3 in DNA: TGTGCCAGCAGCCAAAGCGGGGGCGATGAGCAGTTCTTC. It is translated as CASSQSGGDEQFF. Full variable domain (outside the CDR3, taken from reference TRBV14 and TRBJ2-1): EAGVTQFPSHSVIEKGQTVTLRCDPISGHDNLYWYRRVMGKEIKFLLHFVKESKQDESGMPNNRFLAERTGGTYSTLKVQPAELEDSGVYFCASSQSGGDEQFFGPGTRLTVL.

The rearrangement links TRBV10-3 to TRBJ2-7; D perhaps matches TRBD2 (7 bases). This CDR3 spans 16 amino acids. Trimming cost V 2 bases and J 6 bases, with 20 bases left between them. The germline V gene encodes CDR1 ENHRY and CDR2 SYGVKD. This CDR3 reads CAISEHRDRGALEQYF. For the CDR3, the DNA is TGTGCCATCAGTGAGCACCGGGACCGGGGGGCTCTCGAGCAGTACTTC.

The chain carries TRBV7-2 and TRBJ2-1; no definite D call. V lost 1 base, J lost 8 bases, and 9 bases lay in between. This CDR3 contains 13 residues. Looked up from germline, CDR1 is SGHTA and CDR2 is FQGNSA. The CDR3 region has the DNA TGTGCCAGCAGCTTAGGCGCGCCGGATGAGCAGTTCTTC. Amino acid sequence: CASSLGAPDEQFF.

The chain recombines TRBV2 with TRBJ1-1; weak D call: TRBD1 (6 bases). Germline CDR1 SNHLY, CDR2 FYNNEI. The CDR3 spans 15 residues. Trimming shortened V by 4 bases and J by 1 base, and 13 bases separated the two germline ends. CDR3 DNA: TGTGCCAGCAGTGGGGCACAGGGAGGGAACACTGAAGCTTTCTTT. This codes for CASSGAQGGNTEAFF.

V and J are TRBV11-2 and TRBJ2-7, with 12 bases fitting TRBD2. V shed 6 bases and J 3 bases; nucleotides not matched to a gene: 6. Germline assignment: CDR1 SGHAT and CDR2 FQNNGV. This CDR3 is 15 amino acids long. CDR3 DNA sequence: TGTGCCAGCAGACCTAGCGGGAGGGCGGTCTACGAGCAGTACTTC. Translating gives CASRPSGRAVYEQYF.

The V call is TRBV25-1, the J call TRBJ2-3, with 10 bases lining up with TRBD2. The CDR3 is 18 amino acids. The germline CDR1 and CDR2 sequences are MGHDK and SYGVNS. The ends lost 5 bases at V and 5 bases at J; junction bases unmatched: 16. CDR3 bases: TGTGCCAGCAGTAGGCTAGCGGGAGAAGCTGAGAGTGGAGATACGCAGTATTTT. Its translation is CASSRLAGEAESGDTQYF.

The chain couples TRBV10-1 to TRBJ1-4, with D tentatively TRBD1 (5 bases). Germline-derived CDR1 and CDR2 are WNHNN and SYGVQD (reference sequence). The V end was cut by 7 bases, the J end by 6 bases, with 18 bases between. This CDR3 has 15 residues. In nucleotides, the CDR3 is TGCGCCAGCAAGGCGCCGGGGCCGGCATATGAAAAACTGTTTTTT. As protein: CASKAPGPAYEKLFF.

The V gene is TRBV6-2 or TRBV6-3, the J gene TRBJ1-2; tentatively, D is TRBD1 (6 bases). The CDR3 has 14 amino acids. CDR1 is MNHEY and CDR2 is SVGEGT in the germline V gene. Trimming pared 3 bases from V and 4 bases from J, leaving 12 bases between. The CDR3 nucleotides are TGTGCCAGCAGTTATGGACAGAGATCCTATGGCTACACCTTC. Its protein is CASSYGQRSYGYTF.

This chain joins TRBV20-1 and TRBJ2-5, with 8 bases aligning to TRBD2. Germline V gene data show CDR1 as DFQATT and CDR2 as SNEGSKA (reference sequence). V gave up 3 bases and J gave up 4 bases; unmatched junction bases: 10. The CDR3 contains 15 residues. CDR3 sequence reads: CSASLGLDIGETQYF. The CDR3 nucleotides are TGCAGTGCTAGTCTGGGACTAGATATTGGAGAGACCCAGTACTTC.

This rearrangement joins TRBV5-1 to TRBJ2-1, with 8 bases that match TRBD2. This CDR3 contains 17 residues. Germline V CDR1 and CDR2: SGHRS, YFSETQ. Unmatched junction bases numbered 11, after V lost 0 bases and J lost 6 bases. CDR3 sequence reads: CASSLAQSAAGVNEQFF. CDR3 bases: TGCGCCAGCAGCTTGGCCCAAAGTGCAGCGGGAGTCAATGAGCAGTTCTTC.

The chain joins TRBV28 to TRBJ1-5, with D perhaps matching TRBD1 (5 bases). V lost 7 bases to trimming and J lost 1 base, with 8 bases between them. Germline CDR1 is MDHEN and CDR2 is SYDVKM. This CDR3 spans 13 amino acids. CDR3: CASIGGSNQPQHF. DNA for the CDR3: TGTGCCAGCATCGGGGGGAGCAATCAGCCCCAGCATTTT.

J is TRBJ2-1 and V is TRBV3-1 (or the pseudogene TRBV3-2); 8 nucleotides line up with TRBD2. This CDR3 contains 16 residues. Germline CDR1 LGHDT, CDR2 YNNKEL (reference sequence). Trimming cost V 3 bases and J 6 bases; bases outside gene matches: 10. The CDR3, as DNA: TGTGCCAGCAGCCACCACAGCGGGAGTCTTGGCAATGAGCAGTTCTTC. The encoded protein is CASSHHSGSLGNEQFF.

The rearrangement joins TRBV9 to TRBJ2-5; 14 bases agree with TRBD2. Looked up from germline, CDR1 is SGDLS and CDR2 is YYNGEE. J gave up 4 bases and V 4 bases, and 6 bases lay outside the gene matches. This CDR3 is built from 16 residues. The CDR3 loop reads CASSSGTSGSRETQYF. In DNA, the CDR3 is TGTGCCAGCAGCTCCGGGACTAGCGGGAGCAGAGAGACCCAGTACTTC.

Only one count was recorded for this clone. This rearrangement joins TRBV27 to TRBJ2-1; TRBD2 matches at 10 bases. With V trimmed by 6 bases and J by 8 bases, 28 bases remained unmatched. Germline V gives CDR1 MNHEY, CDR2 SMNVEV (reference sequence). The CDR3 is made up of 21 amino acids. The CDR3 region has the DNA TGTGCCAGCAGCATTCACCCCGCCAGGGAGGCTAGCGGGAGTATTTACGATGAGCAGTTCTTC. Its translation is CASSIHPAREASGSIYDEQFF.